The sequence of this T cell receptor beta chain was determined in a study of CD8 T cells in Susac syndrome. Trimming removed 6 bases from V and 7 bases from J; junction bases left unmatched: 8. Germline assignment: CDR1 SNHLY and CDR2 FYNNEI. The CDR3 length is 14 residues. With random hexamers, reverse transcription was performed on 0.5 to 1 ug of RNA. TCRdb recomputed calls from the immunoSEQ multiplex PCR reads with MiXCR, one row per CDR3 protein. The sample has about 440,000 distinct CDR3 sequences, roughly 85% seen once; the top ten hold more than 0.09%. The receptor's source is a human donor with multiple sclerosis. This chain connects TRBV2 to TRBJ1-4; 7 bases agree with TRBD1. The sequenced material came from CD8+ T cells from PBMCs. The CDR3 coding sequence is TGTGCCAGCAGGGAGGGGGCATTGAGTGAAAAACTGTTTTTT. As protein: CASREGALSEKLFF.